The clone carrying this TCR beta chain showed up just once. Its cognate antigen is unknown. Clones were read by immunoSEQ multiplex PCR, and TCRdb kept only the in-frame ones, dropping some. The sample comprises approximately 940,000 clones, roughly 72% of which are singletons, and approximately 1.5% rests with the top ten. The source of the sample is a study of shared clonotypes between healthy human individuals. Study summary: Per donor, CD8 memory used one plate, CD8 naive used two, CD4 memory used three and CD4 naive used three. Overall study results and limits: Rarefaction analysis demonstrated incomplete sorted-subset sequencing notwithstanding large depth.

Nashville, Tennessee was home to all donors, who were Caucasian adults. Into CD45RA+ naive and CD45RA-negative memory subsets, the CD4+ cells were split. The CDR3 is 13 amino acids. Germline-derived CDR1 and CDR2 are SGHTA and FQGNSA. The V end was cut by 2 bases, the J end by 1 base, with 6 bases between. Sequencing was carried out using memory CD4+ T cells sorted from blood. Subset of the sample: CD45RA-negative fraction. The receptor was derived from a man aged 18 to 29 in good health. This rearrangement joins TRBV7-2 to TRBJ2-7; D is unresolved. CDR3 bases: TGTGCCAGCAGCTTACAAAATTCCTACGAGCAGTACTTC. Residues: CASSLQNSYEQYF.